This is a list of T cell receptor beta chains from one sample in a study of blood T cells in healthy people across ages. MiXCR, run by TCRdb on the 5' RACE reads, gives a single entry per CDR3 protein. The sample consists of roughly 800,000 distinct CDR3 sequences, around 24% of them appearing once. This same sample was also part of a study on T cells of mothers and their children.

The sample consisted of blood. The receptors were sampled from a boy aged 10-17 years in good health. Each CDR3 is given with its conserved first and last residue. A D gene is named only where the DNA matches it firmly. Rows give clone size only sometimes, using once, few, many, or a class for an expanded clone.

TRBV2	few	TRBJ1-4	.	14	TGTGCCAGCAATCCGGGCTCAGGGCAAGAAAAACTGTTTTTT	CASNPGSGQEKLFF
TRBV9	.	TRBJ2-2	.	16	TGTGCCAGCAGCCCCACCAGAACAAGCAACACCGGGGAGCTGTTTTTT	CASSPTRTSNTGELFF
TRBV6-5	.	TRBJ2-2	.	15	TGTGCCAGCACTGTCAGGGCGGGATACACCGGGGAGCTGTTTTTT	CASTVRAGYTGELFF
TRBV6-5	.	TRBJ1-4	TRBD1	14	TGTGCCAGCAGACCCGGGACAGATAATGAAAAACTGTTTTTT	CASRPGTDNEKLFF
TRBV12-3/TRBV12-4	few	TRBJ2-5	TRBD2	15	TGTGCCAGCAGTGCAACGGGGGGGCCTCAAGAGACCCAGTACTTC	CASSATGGPQETQYF
TRBV6-1	.	TRBJ1-2	TRBD1	15	TGTGCCAGCAGGCCCAGGGGACAGGGCTTCAATGGCTACACCTTC	CASRPRGQGFNGYTF
TRBV5-1	.	TRBJ1-2	.	13	TGCGCCAGCAGCTTCAGGGGAGACTATGGCTACACCTTC	CASSFRGDYGYTF
TRBV20-1	.	TRBJ2-7	.	14	TGCAGTGCCGTACCGGCCCGCCAAACCTACGAGCAGTACTTC	CSAVPARQTYEQYF
TRBV5-1	.	TRBJ2-1	.	15	TGCGCCAGCAGCGAAGGACGGGGCACATACAATGAGCAGTTCTTC	CASSEGRGTYNEQFF
TRBV29-1	few	TRBJ1-1	TRBD1	13	TGCAGCGTTAGGTACAGGGGGGACACTGAAGCTTTCTTT	CSVRYRGDTEAFF
TRBV29-1	many	TRBJ2-7	TRBD2	15	TGCAGCGTGGCAACCCTGGGGAGGGGAGGCGACGAGCAGTACTTC	CSVATLGRGGDEQYF
TRBV5-1	.	TRBJ2-1	TRBD1	17	TGCGCCAGCAGCTTGGGGCCCCCGGGACAGGGAAACAATGAGCAGTTCTTC	CASSLGPPGQGNNEQFF
TRBV7-9	.	TRBJ2-5	TRBD1	16	TGTGCCAGCAGCTTAGCGCGGACAGGGGGTCAAGAGACCCAGTACTTC	CASSLARTGGQETQYF
TRBV15	few	TRBJ2-3	TRBD1	15	TGTGCCACCAGCAGATCGCCGACAGGGAGCGATACGCAGTATTTT	CATSRSPTGSDTQYF
TRBV5-1	.	TRBJ2-5	TRBD1	14	TGCGCCAGCAGCGTTACGGACAGGGACGAGACCCAGTACTTC	CASSVTDRDETQYF
TRBV5-1	few	TRBJ2-7	TRBD1	16	TGCGCCAGCAGCTTCCTCGGACAGGTTACCACCTACGAGCAGTACTTC	CASSFLGQVTTYEQYF
TRBV7-2	few	TRBJ2-3	.	14	TGTGCCAGCAGCTTAGTTGATAAGCAAGATACGCAGTATTTT	CASSLVDKQDTQYF
TRBV5-1	few	TRBJ2-1	.	17	TGCGCCAGCAGCTTGGCCGGCGGAATAAGCTCCTACAATGAGCAGTTCTTC	CASSLAGGISSYNEQFF
TRBV6-5	.	TRBJ1-2	TRBD1	15	TGTGCCAGCAGCCGTGGACAGGGGCGAGGATATGGCTACACCTTC	CASSRGQGRGYGYTF
TRBV24-1	.	TRBJ2-5	TRBD2	17	TGTGCCACCAGTGATGGGACTAGCGGCCTCCAGGGAGAGACCCAGTACTTC	CATSDGTSGLQGETQYF
TRBV20-1	.	TRBJ2-7	TRBD1	14	TGCAGTGCTAGAGGGGAAAACAGGGGCTACGAGCAGTACTTC	CSARGENRGYEQYF
TRBV2	.	TRBJ1-4	.	11	TGTGCCAGCGAGGGGAATGAAAAACTGTTTTTT	CASEGNEKLFF
TRBV2	few	TRBJ2-5	TRBD1	14	TGTGCCAGCAGTCGGGACAGAAACCAAGAGACCCGGTACTTC	CASSRDRNQETRYF
TRBV20-1	few	TRBJ2-1	.	14	TGCAGTGCTCCCGGAGGGGGGGGCCTCGATGAGCAGTTCTTC	CSAPGGGGLDEQFF
TRBV6-1	.	TRBJ1-6	TRBD1	17	TGTGCCAGCAGCCTGATGATAGGACAGGGGGTTAATTCACCCCTCCACTTT	CASSLMIGQGVNSPLHF
TRBV18	.	TRBJ2-7	.	13	TGTGCCAGCTCACCGTCACTAGGACCCGAGCAGTACTTC	CASSPSLGPEQYF
TRBV28	.	TRBJ2-3	.	14	TGTGCCAGCAGCAGACCGGGGCACACAGATACGCAGTATTTT	CASSRPGHTDTQYF
TRBV20-1	few	TRBJ2-5	.	14	TGCAGTGCTGGGGATGGGCCCCTATCAGAGACCCAGTACTTC	CSAGDGPLSETQYF
TRBV6-1	few	TRBJ2-3	.	12	TGTGCCAGCAAAACTAGCACAGATACGCGGTATTTT	CASKTSTDTRYF
TRBV20-1	.	TRBJ2-5	TRBD1	16	TGCAGTGCTAGAGTACTAGCAGGGGGCCGACGGAAGACCCAGTACTTC	CSARVLAGGRRKTQYF
TRBV12-3/TRBV12-4	few	TRBJ2-5	TRBD1	15	TGTGCCAGCAGTTTATTACAGGGGGTTCAAGAGACCCAGTACTTC	CASSLLQGVQETQYF
TRBV2	few	TRBJ2-7	.	11	TGTGCCAGCAGATCCCTAACCGAGCAGTACTTC	CASRSLTEQYF
TRBV2	few	TRBJ1-1	.	12	TGTGCCAGCGCAGCGCAACGGGGTGAAGCTTTCTTT	CASAAQRGEAFF
TRBV5-1	few	TRBJ1-3	.	13	TGCGCCAGCAGCTTCATCGGCGAAAACACCATATATTTT	CASSFIGENTIYF
TRBV5-4	.	TRBJ2-5	.	14	TGTGCCAGCAGCCCCGGAACTATAGAAGAGACCCAGTACTTC	CASSPGTIEETQYF
TRBV28	.	TRBJ1-1	.	15	TGTGCCAGCAGTTTTACTCGGGCCAGTCTCACTGAAGCTTTCTTT	CASSFTRASLTEAFF
TRBV4-2	many	TRBJ1-2	.	12	TGTGCCAGCAGCCAAGTGGAGTATGGCTACACCTTC	CASSQVEYGYTF
TRBV18	.	TRBJ2-1	TRBD1	18	TGTGCCAGCTCACCGACGCAGGGGGCGCCGGATTCCTACAATGAGCAGTTCTTC	CASSPTQGAPDSYNEQFF
TRBV6-5	few	TRBJ2-4	.	13	TGTGCCAGCAGTCAGAGGCGCGGCCAGGCGCAGTACTTC	CASSQRRGQAQYF
TRBV30	.	TRBJ2-7	.	13	TGTGCCTGGAGTCGGGGGCGAGACTACGAGCAGTACTTC	CAWSRGRDYEQYF
TRBV2	few	TRBJ1-4	.	14	TGTGCCAGCAGGGAAGACAGATATAATGAAAAACTGTTTTTT	CASREDRYNEKLFF
TRBV29-1	.	TRBJ2-7	.	12	TGCAGCGTTGAAGATCGCAGGGACGAGCAGTACTTC	CSVEDRRDEQYF
TRBV12-3/TRBV12-4	.	TRBJ1-1	.	13	TGTGCCAGCAGTTTCGACGAGAACACTGAAGCTTTCTTT	CASSFDENTEAFF
TRBV20-1	.	TRBJ2-2	.	16	TGCAGTGCTAGAGATCAGGGAGATAGCATCACCGGGGAGCTGTTTTTT	CSARDQGDSITGELFF
TRBV28	.	TRBJ1-2	TRBD1	14	TGTGCCAGCAGTTTACCCCGACAGGGCTATGGCTACACCTTC	CASSLPRQGYGYTF
TRBV29-1	few	TRBJ2-2	.	14	TGCAGCGTTGACGGGTTTGGGGGCACCGGGGAGCTGTTTTTT	CSVDGFGGTGELFF
TRBV5-1	.	TRBJ1-6	.	14	TGCGCCAGCGGCCACAGGGTTGTGGATTCACCCCTCCACTTT	CASGHRVVDSPLHF
TRBV6-6	.	TRBJ2-7	.	15	TGTGCCAGTAAAAATGTGGGAGCTATCTCCTACGAGCAGTACTTC	CASKNVGAISYEQYF
TRBV3-1	few	TRBJ2-1	.	13	TGTGCCAGCAGCCAAGATCGCGGCGGTTGGCAGTTCTTC	CASSQDRGGWQFF
TRBV2	.	TRBJ2-5	.	11	TGTGCCAGCGGGCCATTGGAGACCCAGTACTTC	CASGPLETQYF
TRBV24-1	few	TRBJ2-3	TRBD2	14	TGTGCCACCAGTGTGGGGAGGGACACAGATACGCAGTATTTT	CATSVGRDTDTQYF
TRBV5-1	.	TRBJ2-3	.	15	TGCGCCAGCAGCTTGGGCCGGGAGCCCACAGATACGCAGTATTTT	CASSLGREPTDTQYF
TRBV20-1	.	TRBJ2-1	.	13	TGCAGTGCTAGTCCTCGCTCAGGGAATGAGCAGTTCTTC	CSASPRSGNEQFF